The present TCR beta chain was sequenced within a study of blood T cell repertoires in COVID-19. The method was immunoSEQ multiplex PCR; TCRdb's version includes in-frame clones alone and lacks a portion of them. The repertoire holds tens of thousands of clones, with around 80% as singletons. CDR1 LNHDA and CDR2 SQIVND come from the germline V gene (reference sequence). This CDR3 spans 16 amino acids. V lost 5 bases to trimming and J lost 2 bases; unmatched junction nucleotides: 6. The TCR comes from a woman in her sixties or seventies with acute or convalescent COVID-19. The chain uses TRBV19 and TRBJ2-3; 11 bases fit TRBD1. Specimen: peripheral blood. CDR3 protein: CASSSGQGVSTDTQYF. The CDR3 nucleotides read TGTGCCAGTAGTTCGGGACAGGGGGTTTCCACAGATACGCAGTATTTT.